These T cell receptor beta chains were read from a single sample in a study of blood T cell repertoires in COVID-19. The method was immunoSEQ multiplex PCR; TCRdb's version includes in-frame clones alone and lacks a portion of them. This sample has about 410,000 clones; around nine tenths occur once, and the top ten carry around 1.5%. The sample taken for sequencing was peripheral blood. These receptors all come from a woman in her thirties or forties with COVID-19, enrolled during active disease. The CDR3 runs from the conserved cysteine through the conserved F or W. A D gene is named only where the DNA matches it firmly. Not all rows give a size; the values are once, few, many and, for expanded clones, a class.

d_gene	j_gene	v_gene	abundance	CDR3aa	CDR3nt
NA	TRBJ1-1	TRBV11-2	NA	CASSLVGGAYTEAFF	TGTGCCAGCAGCTTAGTCGGGGGAGCCTACACTGAAGCTTTCTTT
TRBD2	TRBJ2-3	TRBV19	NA	CAISPGLADTDTQYF	TGTGCCATCTCCCCGGGACTAGCGGACACAGATACGCAGTATTTT
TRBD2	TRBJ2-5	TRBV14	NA	CASSSTSAGSQYF	TGTGCCAGCAGCTCCACTAGCGCGGGATCCCAGTACTTC
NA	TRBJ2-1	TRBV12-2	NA	CASRFIPAGGPWNEQFF	TGTGCAAGTCGCTTCATCCCGGCGGGAGGGCCTTGGAATGAGCAGTTCTTC
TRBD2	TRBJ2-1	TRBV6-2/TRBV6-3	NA	CASSAGTSGRAGMGEQFF	TGTGCCAGCAGTGCCGGGACTAGCGGGAGAGCGGGTATGGGTGAGCAGTTCTTC
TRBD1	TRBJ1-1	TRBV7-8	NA	CATAPGTGETEAFF	TGTGCCACCGCCCCCGGGACAGGGGAGACTGAAGCTTTCTTT
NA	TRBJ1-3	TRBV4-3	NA	CASSQVVQMGTIYF	TGCGCCAGCAGCCAAGTAGTACAGATGGGCACCATATATTTT
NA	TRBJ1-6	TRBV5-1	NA	CASSLTPSSYNSPLHF	TGCGCCAGCAGCTTGACGCCTAGCTCCTATAATTCACCCCTCCACTTT
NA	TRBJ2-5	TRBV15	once	CATSRGEFAGSVETQYF	TGTGCCACCAGCAGAGGGGAGTTTGCGGGGAGCGTGGAGACCCAGTACTTC
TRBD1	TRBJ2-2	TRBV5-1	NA	CASSLRGQGNTGELFF	TGCGCCAGCAGCTTAAGAGGACAGGGTAACACCGGGGAGCTGTTTTTT
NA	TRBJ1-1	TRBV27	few	CASSTQGNTEAFF	TGTGCCAGCAGTACTCAGGGGAACACTGAAGCTTTCTTT
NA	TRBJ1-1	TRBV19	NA	CATNAGAGVNTEAFF	TGTGCCACCAACGCTGGGGCGGGGGTAAACACTGAAGCTTTCTTT
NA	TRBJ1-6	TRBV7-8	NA	CASSFFGLVDSPLHF	TGTGCCAGCAGCTTTTTCGGTCTGGTGGATTCACCCCTCCACTTT
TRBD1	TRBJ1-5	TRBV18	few	CASSPQGNQPQHF	TGTGCCAGCTCGCCACAGGGGAATCAGCCCCAGCATTTT
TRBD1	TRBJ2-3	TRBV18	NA	CASSPRQGLLADTQYF	TGTGCCAGCTCACCTCGACAGGGGTTATTGGCAGATACGCAGTATTTT
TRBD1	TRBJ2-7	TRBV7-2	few	CASSSRTGPSYEQYF	TGTGCCAGCAGCTCCCGGACAGGGCCCTCCTACGAGCAGTACTTC
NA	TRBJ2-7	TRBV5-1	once	CASSLSIGVNYEQYF	TGCGCCAGCAGCCTAAGTATAGGGGTCAACTACGAGCAGTACTTC
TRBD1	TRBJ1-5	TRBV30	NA	CAWSKNPGQGPSRGQPQHF	TGTGCCTGGAGTAAAAACCCGGGACAGGGGCCAAGTCGTGGTCAGCCCCAGCATTTT
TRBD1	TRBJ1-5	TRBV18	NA	CASSPIPGQIFNQPQHF	TGTGCCAGCTCGCCGATTCCGGGACAGATTTTTAATCAGCCCCAGCATTTT
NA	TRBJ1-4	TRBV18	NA	CASSPGQTATNEKLFF	TGTGCCAGCTCACCCGGACAGACTGCAACTAATGAAAAACTGTTTTTT
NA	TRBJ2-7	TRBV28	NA	CASSSRGWPTYF	TGTGCCAGCAGTTCCCGCGGGTGGCCAACGTACTTC
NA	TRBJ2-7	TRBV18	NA	CASSPLGQGSDEQYF	TGTGCCAGCTCACCTTTAGGCCAGGGGAGCGACGAGCAGTACTTC
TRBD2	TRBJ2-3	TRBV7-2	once	CASSLGLVAGGGDTQYF	TGTGCCAGCAGCTTAGGGTTGGTAGCGGGAGGCGGGGATACGCAGTATTTT
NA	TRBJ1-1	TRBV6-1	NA	CASSEIDWTGTEAFF	TGTGCCAGCAGTGAAATTGACTGGACGGGGACTGAAGCTTTCTTT
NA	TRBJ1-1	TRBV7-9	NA	CAIRTEVNTEAFF	TGTGCCATCCGGACAGAAGTGAACACTGAAGCTTTCTTT
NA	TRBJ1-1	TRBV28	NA	CATYRRPMGTEAFF	TGTGCCACTTACAGGCGACCCATGGGAACTGAAGCTTTCTTT
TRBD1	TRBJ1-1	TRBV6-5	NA	CASSYSTQGATFF	TGTGCCAGCAGTTACTCCACGCAGGGGGCGACTTTCTTT
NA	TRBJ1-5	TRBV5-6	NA	CASSLAQGPQPQHF	TGTGCCAGCAGCTTGGCCCAGGGTCCTCAGCCCCAGCATTTT
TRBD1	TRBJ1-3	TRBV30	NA	CAWSSGTGRFGNTIYF	TGTGCCTGGAGCTCCGGGACAGGGAGGTTTGGAAACACCATATATTTT
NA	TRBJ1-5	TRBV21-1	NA	CASSKKVNRARGVLQPQHF	TGTGCCAGCAGCAAAAAAGTAAACAGGGCCCGTGGGGTACTTCAGCCCCAGCATTTT
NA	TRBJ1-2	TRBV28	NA	CASSRTLRVWGYTF	TGTGCCAGCAGCCGAACTCTACGGGTCTGGGGCTACACCTTC
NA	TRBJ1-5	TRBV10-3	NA	CATQLSGASNQPQHF	TGTGCCACCCAACTAAGCGGGGCTAGCAATCAGCCCCAGCATTTT
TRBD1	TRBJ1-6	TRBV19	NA	CASSGQYNSPLHF	TGTGCCAGTTCGGGACAGTATAATTCACCCCTCCACTTT
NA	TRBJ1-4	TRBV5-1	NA	CASSVGAALAKLFF	TGCGCCAGCAGCGTGGGAGCCGCACTCGCCAAACTGTTTTTT
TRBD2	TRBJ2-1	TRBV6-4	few	CASSDGLAGGSEQFF	TGTGCCAGCAGTGACGGTTTGGCGGGAGGGAGTGAGCAGTTCTTC
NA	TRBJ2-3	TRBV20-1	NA	CSASPPRGGDTQYF	TGCAGTGCTAGTCCCCCCCGGGGAGGAGATACGCAGTATTTT
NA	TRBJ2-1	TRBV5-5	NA	CASSPGSNNEQFF	TGTGCCAGCAGCCCGGGGTCTAACAATGAGCAGTTCTTC
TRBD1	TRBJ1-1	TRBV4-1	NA	CASSQVGAGGLGPEAFF	TGCGCCAGCAGCCAAGTCGGGGCAGGGGGCCTTGGGCCTGAAGCTTTCTTT
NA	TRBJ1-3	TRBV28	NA	CASSLSFSGNTIYF	TGTGCCAGCTCACTTAGTTTCTCTGGAAACACCATATATTTT
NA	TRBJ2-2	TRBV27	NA	CASSNRDSGYTGELFF	TGTGCCAGCAGTAACCGGGATTCCGGATACACCGGGGAGCTGTTTTTT